These 9 T cell receptor beta chains were all obtained from the same sample, sequenced in a study of control samples from healthy donors and cancer patients (dated by TCRdb to the early 2020s). The library was produced with the immunoSEQ multiplex PCR assay. What TCRdb holds here is the immuneACCESS table cut down to in-frame rearrangements. Part of the clones is not present; checked against another copy, under half of the missing clones reflect an unresolved V gene, and the others are unexplained. The sample yields under 95,000 clones; more than 80% were counted once. Around 16% of the sample belongs to the ten largest clones. Sample: blood. The receptors here all came from a man aged 50-60 years in good health.

This clone was observed a handful of times. The chain uses TRBV19 and TRBJ1-2, with a weak D call TRBD1 (6 bases). Germline V lookup: CDR1 LNHDA, CDR2 SQIVND (reference sequence). V dropped 2 bases and J dropped 3 bases, with 13 bases sitting between them. The CDR3 runs 15 residues. CDR3 residues: CASSISGEDDYGYTF. The CDR3 DNA reads TGTGCCAGTAGTATATCAGGGGAGGACGACTATGGCTACACCTTC.

This clone was counted once. The V call is TRBV4-1, the J call TRBJ1-1; a weak D match, TRBD1 (5 bases). V gave up 11 bases and J gave up 2 bases, with 18 bases separating them. This CDR3 spans 14 amino acids. The germline CDR1 and CDR2 sequences are MGHRA and YSYEKL. CDR3 residues: CAPRPGGGNTEAFF. CDR3 coding DNA: TGCGCCCCCCGCCCGGGGGGGGGAAACACTGAAGCTTTCTTT.

The genes are TRBV9 and TRBJ2-3; possible D gene TRBD1, 6 bases. Per germline, CDR1 SGDLS and CDR2 YYNGEE. V was pared by 4 bases and J by 12 bases, with 15 bases between. This CDR3 has 12 residues. The DNA of the CDR3 is TGTGCCAGCAGCCTTCCACAGGGCGGTCAGTATTTT. This codes for CASSLPQGGQYF. The full variable domain, rest sourced from reference TRBV9 and TRBJ2-3, is DSGVTQTPKHLITATGQRVTLRCSPRSGDLSVYWYQQSLDQGLQFLIQYYNGEERAKGNILERFSAQQFPDLHSELNLSSLELGDSALYFCASSLPQGGQYFGPGTRLTVL.

This clone came up a few times. The chain employs TRBV5-4 and TRBJ2-7, with 9 bases that match TRBD1. Germline loops: CDR1 SGHNT, CDR2 YYREEE (reference sequence). This CDR3 has 14 amino acids. V shed 5 bases and J 6 bases; nucleotides not matched to a gene: 9. For the CDR3, the DNA is TGTGCCAGCAGAGGGGGACAGGGAGGTCTCGAGCAGTACTTC. Its translation is CASRGGQGGLEQYF.

This clone was seen just once. As DNA, the CDR3 is TGCGCCAGCAGCCAAGATCCCGCAAACTATGGCTACACCTTC. As protein: CASSQDPANYGYTF. The rearrangement links TRBV4-3 to TRBJ1-2, with D hard to call. V lost 0 bases and J lost 2, with 7 bases in between. Germline-derived CDR1 and CDR2 are LGHNA and YSLEER. The CDR3 is made up of 14 amino acids.

The J gene is TRBJ2-3, the V gene TRBV11-2, with 9 bases identical to TRBD1. In germline, CDR1 is SGHAT, CDR2 FQNNGV. After removal of 5 bases from V and 2 bases from J, the junction contained 8 bases not matched to a gene. This CDR3 has 16 residues. CDR3: CASSPPGTGPTDTQYF. The CDR3 DNA sequence: TGTGCCAGCAGCCCTCCAGGGACAGGGCCCACAGATACGCAGTATTTT.

The chain employs TRBV11-3 and TRBJ2-7; TRBD2 might be the D (6 bases). This CDR3 is built from 14 residues. The germline V gene has CDR1 SGHNT and CDR2 YENEEA. V lost 5 bases and J 2 bases, leaving 13 bases between the germline ends. The CDR3 here is CASSPGLTPYEQYF. In DNA, the CDR3 is TGTGCCAGCAGCCCGGGACTGACCCCCTACGAGCAGTACTTC.

The gene calls are TRBV3-1 (or the pseudogene TRBV3-2) and TRBJ2-1, with a possible D match to TRBD2 (6 bases). Trimming took 3 bases from V and 2 from J, leaving 8 bases between them. The CDR3 covers 14 residues. CDR1 is LGHDT, CDR2 YNNKEL, per germline (reference sequence). The CDR3 spells CASSHLAPYNEQFF. CDR3 sequence (DNA): TGTGCCAGCAGCCACCTAGCGCCCTACAATGAGCAGTTCTTC.

This clone was detected a few times. The V and J genes are TRBV18 and TRBJ2-6, with a weak D call TRBD1 (5 bases). This CDR3 is 12 amino acids long. Germline CDR1 KGHSH, CDR2 LQKENI. V was shortened by 10 bases and J by 2 bases, with 6 bases between the two germline ends. The CDR3 DNA is TGTGCCACCAGGGCTGGGGCCAACGTCCTGACTTTC. Translation: CATRAGANVLTF.